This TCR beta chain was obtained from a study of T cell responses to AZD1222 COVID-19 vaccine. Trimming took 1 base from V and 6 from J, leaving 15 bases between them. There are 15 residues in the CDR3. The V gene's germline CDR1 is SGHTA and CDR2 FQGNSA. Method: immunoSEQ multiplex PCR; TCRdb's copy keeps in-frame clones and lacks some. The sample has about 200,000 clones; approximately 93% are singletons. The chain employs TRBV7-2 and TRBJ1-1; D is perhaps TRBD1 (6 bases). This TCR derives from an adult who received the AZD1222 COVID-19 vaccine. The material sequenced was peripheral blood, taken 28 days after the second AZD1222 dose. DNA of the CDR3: TGTGCCAGCAGCTTAGGAGGGCAGGGGAGGCCTGAAGCTTTCTTT. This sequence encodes CASSLGGQGRPEAFF.